The clone carrying this TCR gamma chain has only a few counts. The CDR3 is 14 amino acids. The germline V gene has CDR1 GITISATS and CDR2 ISYDGTV (reference sequence). Trimming at V came to 5 bases and at J to 1 base, leaving 8 bases not matched to a gene. The sample is drawn from a study of gamma-delta T cells after stem cell transplantation. TCRdb re-processed the RT-PCR reads using CATT. The sample holds around 1,200 gamma-chain clones, 3.2% seen once. The chain joins TRGV9 to TRGJ1 or TRGJ2. The sequencing sample was made of gamma-delta T cells. The sequence was obtained from a human donor. It is not recorded whose cells these are; they may come from a transplant donor. CDR3 protein: CALWALPNYYKKLF. CDR3 DNA: TGTGCCTTGTGGGCTTTACCAAATTATTATAAGAAACTCTTT.